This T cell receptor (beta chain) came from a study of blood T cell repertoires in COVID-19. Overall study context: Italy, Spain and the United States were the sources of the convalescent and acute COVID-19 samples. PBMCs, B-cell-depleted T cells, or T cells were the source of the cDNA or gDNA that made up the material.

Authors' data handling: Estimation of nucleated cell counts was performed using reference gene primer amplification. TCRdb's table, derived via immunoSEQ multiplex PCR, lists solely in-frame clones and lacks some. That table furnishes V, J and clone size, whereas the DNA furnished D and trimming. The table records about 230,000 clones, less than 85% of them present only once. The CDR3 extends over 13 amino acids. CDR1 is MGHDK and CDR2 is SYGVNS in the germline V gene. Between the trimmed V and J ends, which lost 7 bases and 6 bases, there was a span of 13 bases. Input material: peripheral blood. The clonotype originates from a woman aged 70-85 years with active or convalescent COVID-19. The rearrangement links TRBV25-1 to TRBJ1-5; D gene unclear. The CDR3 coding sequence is TGTGCCAGCACGCGGGGAGAGAGTCAGCCCCAGCATTTT. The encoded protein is CASTRGESQPQHF.